The sequence of this TCR beta chain was determined in a study of shared clonotypes between healthy human individuals (dated by TCRdb to 2019 to 2021). Background for the entire study: The cohort comprised a couple of women and three men aged 18 to 49 years. For each donor, CD4 naive and CD4 memory were each run on three plates, CD8 naive on two plates, and CD8 memory on one plate. Different laboratories and diverse techniques were used to prepare libraries and sequence TCR repertoires, to increase sequencing depth and limit assay-specific biases. Each donor's leukapheresis produced roughly between about 0.9 and 9.5 billion PBMCs. The study deeply sequenced blood TCR repertoires of about 5 healthy adults to estimate repertoire size and the extent of clonotype sharing between individuals. The study at large found these results: Estimated clonotype richness was generally larger for naive than for memory subsets. Because the study included only a small number of donors, the genetic and exposure-history diversity represented was limited. Based on pairwise subsampling, the degree of clonotype sharing among donors was expected to be affected by sequencing depth. Compared with non-shared clonotypes, the clonotypes found in all four sorted-subset donors had higher generation probabilities. Even with the large sequencing depth, rarefaction of the sorted-subset datasets indicated that sequencing was incomplete. Sampling was restricted to blood, and TCR repertoires in tissues likely differ from the TCR repertoires found in blood. About 5% of naive CD4, more than 3% of naive CD8, about 2.5% of memory CD4, and about 0.4% of memory CD8 clonotypes were shared across a few donors.

Concerning this clone itself: This clone's antigen is unknown. Within one base of it there is no much larger clone, and no base qualities were kept.

The germline V and J ends show losses of 6 bases and 6 bases respectively, and no gene match explains 12 bases of the junction. Its CDR3 holds 16 amino acids, cysteine through phenylalanine. The kept DNA is CDR3 alone, 48 bases in frame from the first base. CDR1 and CDR2, per the germline V gene, are SNHLY and FYNNEI. TCR CDR3 regions were amplified from genomic DNA by multiplex PCR using the deep immunoSEQ assay. For each cell subset, the extracted genomic DNA was distributed evenly across all wells of several immunoSEQ 96-well plates, and each plate served as one replicate. For sorted subsets, each replicate PCR was loaded with around 200 ng genomic DNA, equivalent to some 27,000 T cell genomes. Purified libraries were quantified with a Qubit 3.0 fluorometer, sized on a Bioanalyzer 2100, and re-quantified with the KAPA Library Quantification kit. A separate single-read 150-cycle Illumina NextSeq 550 flow cell was used to sequence each immunoSEQ 96-well plate. In the authors' own workflow: Because only junctional sequences without quality scores were contained in the immunoSEQ output, filtering matching that applied to full-length reads could not be performed. Sequences were annotated with PyIR, a Python wrapper for IgBLAST v1.9, and V/J genes and CDR3 were assigned using IMGT germline references. Reads with weak V/J assignments (E-value above 1e-6), missing CDR3, stop codons, out-of-frame junctions, or ambiguous translated residues were removed. V3J clonotypes were defined as sequences sharing an identical inferred V gene, J gene, and CDR3 amino acid sequence. Percentage overlap between repertoires was computed as shared unique clonotypes divided by the size of the smaller repertoire. Repertoire richness was assessed with RTK rarefaction, the Chao1 estimator, and Recon v2.1 estimates of unobserved clonotypes. OLGA was used to compute generation probabilities for all TCRbeta clonotypes that the gDNA method yielded from a few donors. TCRdb took this table from immuneACCESS and kept in-frame rearrangements with V and J called. Such tables lack part of the clones; where checked against another copy, unresolved V genes explain under half of the gap, and the rest is unexplained. That table furnishes V, J and clone size, whereas the DNA furnished D and trimming. A total of approximately 2.5 million clones appear in this sample, over 85% of them only once. The ten top clones hold about 0.13% of the sample.

Donors were healthy HIV-negative adults with no recently reported acute infections or vaccinations. Every donor was a Caucasian adult residing in Nashville, Tennessee, USA. CD4+ T cells were enriched by magnetic negative selection; naive cells were then positively selected on CD45RA, and the negative fraction formed the memory subset. Blood was collected by leukapheresis, and PBMCs were isolated by Ficoll-Histopaque density gradient centrifugation and then cryopreserved in liquid nitrogen vapor phase. Analytical flow cytometry was used to check the purity and quantity of each magnetically sorted T cell population. From each sorted fraction, genomic DNA was isolated and quantified by UV absorbance on a Nanodrop 2000c.

This receptor was obtained from a man aged 18-30 years in good health. The chain is assembled from TRBV2 and TRBJ2-7, with 12 middle bases fitting TRBD2. The sample comprised naive CD4+ T cells sorted from blood. The cell subset or site label, as the study defines it: CD45RA+ positively selected. The DNA sequence is TGTGCCAGCAGGCTAGCGGGAGGGCGAGGTAGTCGCGAGCAGTACTTC. The resulting protein is CASRLAGGRGSREQYF.